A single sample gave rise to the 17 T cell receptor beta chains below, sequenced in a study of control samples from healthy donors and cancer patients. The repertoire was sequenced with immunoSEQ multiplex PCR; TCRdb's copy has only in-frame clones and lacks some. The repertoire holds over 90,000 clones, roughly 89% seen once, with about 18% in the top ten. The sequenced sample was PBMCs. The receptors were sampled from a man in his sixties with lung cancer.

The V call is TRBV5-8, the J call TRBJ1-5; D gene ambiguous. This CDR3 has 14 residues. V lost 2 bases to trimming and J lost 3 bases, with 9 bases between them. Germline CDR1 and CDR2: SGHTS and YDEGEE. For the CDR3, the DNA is TGTGCCAGCAGCTTTGGTCCCCCCAATCAGCCCCAGCATTTT. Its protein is CASSFGPPNQPQHF. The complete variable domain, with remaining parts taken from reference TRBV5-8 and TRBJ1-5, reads EAGVTQSPTHLIKTRGQQATLRCSPISGHTSVYWYQQALGLGLQFLLWYDEGEERNRGNFPPRFSGRQFPNYSSELNVNALELEDSALYLCASSFGPPNQPQHFGDGTRLSIL.

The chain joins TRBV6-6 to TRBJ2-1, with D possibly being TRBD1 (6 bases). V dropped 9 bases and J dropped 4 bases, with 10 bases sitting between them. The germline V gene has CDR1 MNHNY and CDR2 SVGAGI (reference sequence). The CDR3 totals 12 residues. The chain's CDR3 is CASYRVYNEQFF. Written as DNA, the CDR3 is TGTGCCAGTTACAGGGTATACAATGAGCAGTTCTTC.

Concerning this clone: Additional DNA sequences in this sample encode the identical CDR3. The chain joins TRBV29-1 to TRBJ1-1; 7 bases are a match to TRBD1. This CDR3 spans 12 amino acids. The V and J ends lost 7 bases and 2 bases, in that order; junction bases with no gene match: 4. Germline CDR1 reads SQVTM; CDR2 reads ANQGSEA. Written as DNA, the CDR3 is TGCAGCGCGGGACAGAGTAACACTGAAGCTTTCTTT. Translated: CSAGQSNTEAFF.

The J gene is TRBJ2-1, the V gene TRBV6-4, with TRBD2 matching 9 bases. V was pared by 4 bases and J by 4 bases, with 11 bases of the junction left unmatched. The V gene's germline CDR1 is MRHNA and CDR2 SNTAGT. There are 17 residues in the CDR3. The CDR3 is CASSVFSGGHPYNEQFF. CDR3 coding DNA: TGTGCCAGCAGTGTCTTCAGCGGGGGGCATCCATACAATGAGCAGTTCTTC.

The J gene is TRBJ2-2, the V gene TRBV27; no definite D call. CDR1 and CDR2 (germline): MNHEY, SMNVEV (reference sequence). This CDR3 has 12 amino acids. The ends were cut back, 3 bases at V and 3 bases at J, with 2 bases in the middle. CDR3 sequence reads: CASSFHTGELFF. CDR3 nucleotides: TGTGCCAGCAGTTTCCACACCGGGGAGCTGTTTTTT.

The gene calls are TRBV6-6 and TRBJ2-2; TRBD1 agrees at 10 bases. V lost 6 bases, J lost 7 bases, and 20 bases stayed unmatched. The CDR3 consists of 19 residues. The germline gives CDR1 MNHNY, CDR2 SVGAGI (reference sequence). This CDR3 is CASSRLPPGQGSPVGELFF. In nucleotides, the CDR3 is TGTGCCAGCAGCCGACTTCCCCCGGGACAGGGGTCGCCCGTCGGGGAGCTGTTTTTT.

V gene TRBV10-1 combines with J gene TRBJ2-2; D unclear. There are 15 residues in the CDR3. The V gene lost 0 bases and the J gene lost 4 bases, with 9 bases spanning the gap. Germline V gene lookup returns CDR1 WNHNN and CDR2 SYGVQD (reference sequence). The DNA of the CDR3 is TGCGCCAGCAGTGAGTCTGATAGTATCACCGGGGAGCTGTTTTTT. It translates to CASSESDSITGELFF.

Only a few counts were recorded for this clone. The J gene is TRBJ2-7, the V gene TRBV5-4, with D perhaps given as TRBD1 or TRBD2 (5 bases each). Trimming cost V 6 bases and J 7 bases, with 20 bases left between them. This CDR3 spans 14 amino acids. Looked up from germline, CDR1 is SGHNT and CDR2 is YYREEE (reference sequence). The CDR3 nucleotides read TGTGCCAGCACTGACTTCCTGAGGGCAGGGGAGCAGTACGTC. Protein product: CASTDFLRAGEQYV.

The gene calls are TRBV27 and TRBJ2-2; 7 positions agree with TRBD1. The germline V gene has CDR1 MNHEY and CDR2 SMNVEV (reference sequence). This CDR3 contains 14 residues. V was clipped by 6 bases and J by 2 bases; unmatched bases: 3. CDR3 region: CASRRGRNTGELFF. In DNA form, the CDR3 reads TGTGCCAGCAGGAGGGGGCGCAACACCGGGGAGCTGTTTTTT.

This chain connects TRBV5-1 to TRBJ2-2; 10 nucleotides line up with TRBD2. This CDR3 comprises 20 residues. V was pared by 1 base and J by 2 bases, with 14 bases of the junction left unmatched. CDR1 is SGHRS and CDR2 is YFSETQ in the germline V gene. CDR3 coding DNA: TGCGCCAGCAGCTTGAGCGGGGGGGCCACCCAAAACATAAACACCGGGGAGCTGTTTTTT. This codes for CASSLSGGATQNINTGELFF.

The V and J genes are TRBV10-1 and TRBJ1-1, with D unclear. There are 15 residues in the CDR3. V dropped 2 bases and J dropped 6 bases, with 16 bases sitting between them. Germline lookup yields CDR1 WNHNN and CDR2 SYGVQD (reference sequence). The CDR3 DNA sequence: TGCGCCAGCAGTGAGAGGATTATGGGGTTATCTGAAGCTTTCTTT. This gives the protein CASSERIMGLSEAFF.

The CDR3 DNA follows: TGTGCCAGTAGTCGACAGGGTGGGGATCAGCCCCAGCATTTT. It codes for CASSRQGGDQPQHF. The chain combines TRBV19 with TRBJ1-5; 7 bases line up with TRBD1. The CDR3 is 14 residues long. V was pared by 5 bases and J by 5 bases, with 6 bases of the junction left unmatched. CDR1 is LNHDA, CDR2 SQIVND, per germline (reference sequence).

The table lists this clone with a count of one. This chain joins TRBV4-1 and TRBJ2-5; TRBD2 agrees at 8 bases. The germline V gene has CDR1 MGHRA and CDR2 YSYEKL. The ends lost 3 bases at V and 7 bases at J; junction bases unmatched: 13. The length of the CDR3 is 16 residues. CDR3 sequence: CASSQGLGQSVGTQYF. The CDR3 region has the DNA TGCGCCAGCAGCCAGGGACTAGGACAGAGTGTTGGGACCCAGTACTTC.

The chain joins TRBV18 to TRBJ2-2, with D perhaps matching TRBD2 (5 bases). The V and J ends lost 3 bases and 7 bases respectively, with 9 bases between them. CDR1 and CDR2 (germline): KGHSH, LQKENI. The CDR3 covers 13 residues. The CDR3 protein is CASSPSRDGELFF. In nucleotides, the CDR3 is TGTGCCAGCTCACCCTCACGGGACGGGGAGCTGTTTTTT.

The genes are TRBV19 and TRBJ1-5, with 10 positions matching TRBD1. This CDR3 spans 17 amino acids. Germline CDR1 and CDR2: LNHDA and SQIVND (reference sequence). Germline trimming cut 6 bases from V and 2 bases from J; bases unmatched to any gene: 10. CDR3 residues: CASRQKTGTGGNQPQHF. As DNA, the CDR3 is TGTGCCAGTAGGCAAAAAACCGGGACAGGGGGCAATCAGCCCCAGCATTTT.

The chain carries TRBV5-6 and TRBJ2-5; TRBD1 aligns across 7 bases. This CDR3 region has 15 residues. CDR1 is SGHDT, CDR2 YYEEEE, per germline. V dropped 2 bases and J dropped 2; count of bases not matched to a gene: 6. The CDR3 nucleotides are TGTGCCAGCAGCTTTACAGGGGCTCAACAAGAGACCCAGTACTTC. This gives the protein CASSFTGAQQETQYF.

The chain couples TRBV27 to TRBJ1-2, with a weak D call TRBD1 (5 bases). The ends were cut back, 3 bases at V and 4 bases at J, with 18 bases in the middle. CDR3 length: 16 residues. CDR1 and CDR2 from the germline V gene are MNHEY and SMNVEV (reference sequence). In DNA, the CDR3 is TGTGCCAGCAGTTTCCTCGACAGCCTGAAGGGCTATGGCTACACCTTC. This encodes CASSFLDSLKGYGYTF.